The 24 T cell receptor beta chains below were found in one sample sequenced in a study of CD8 T cells in Susac syndrome. The RNA, about 0.5 to 1 ug, was put through reverse transcription using random hexamers. A single record per CDR3 protein comes from TCRdb applying MiXCR to the immunoSEQ multiplex PCR reads. This table has about 69,000 distinct CDR3 sequences, roughly 94% appearing once. What was sequenced was CD8+ T cells from PBMCs. These receptors were collected from a human donor in good health.

V and J are TRBV4-2 and TRBJ1-2; no firm D call. Germline CDR1 and CDR2: LGHNA and YNFKEQ. The length of the CDR3 is 13 residues. V lost 0 bases to trimming and J lost 4 bases, with 6 bases between them. The CDR3 region has the DNA TGTGCCAGCAGCCAAGACGCGCTCTATGGCTACACCTTC. This codes for CASSQDALYGYTF.

This CDR3 is CASSRSGGAVNEQFF. In DNA, the CDR3 is TGTGCCAGCAGTCGAAGCGGGGGGGCCGTCAATGAGCAGTTCTTC. The chain employs TRBV3-1 and TRBJ2-1; 10 bases match TRBD2. This CDR3 has 15 residues. The germline V gene has CDR1 LGHDT and CDR2 YNNKEL (reference sequence). V was pared by 6 bases and J by 6 bases, with 8 bases of the junction left unmatched.

The sample holds one count of this clonotype. The rearrangement links TRBV5-1 to TRBJ2-2, with unresolved D. Germline V CDR1 and CDR2: SGHRS, YFSETQ. This CDR3 contains 15 residues. V shed 3 bases and J shed 1 base, with 10 bases lying between them. The CDR3 loop reads CASSYDSVNTGELFF. The CDR3 nucleotides read TGCGCCAGCAGCTACGACTCGGTGAACACCGGGGAGCTGTTTTTT.

CDR3 in DNA: TGCAGCGTTGCACAGGGGGGATACGAGCAGTACTTC. Its translation: CSVAQGGYEQYF. V and J are TRBV29-1 and TRBJ2-7, with 8 bases fitting TRBD1. CDR3 size: 12 residues. The junction had 3 bases not matched to a gene; V was cut back by 4 bases and J by 4 bases. Germline CDR1 SQVTM, CDR2 ANQGSEA.

The chain couples TRBV15 to TRBJ2-5; a weak D match, TRBD2 (6 bases). This CDR3 spans 14 amino acids. Germline V lookup: CDR1 LNHNV, CDR2 YYDKDF (reference sequence). V gave up 5 bases and J gave up 5 bases, with 15 bases separating them. CDR3 bases: TGTGCCACCAGCGGCGGGACCTTAGGGGAGACCCAGTACTTC. Its translation: CATSGGTLGETQYF.

This chain links TRBV28 with TRBJ1-2; D gene uncertain. With 2 bases removed from V and 0 bases from J, the gap between germline ends came to 7 bases. Germline values: CDR1 MDHEN, CDR2 SYDVKM. CDR3 size: 14 residues. The CDR3 is CASSLVVANYGYTF. CDR3 bases: TGTGCCAGCAGTTTAGTCGTAGCTAACTATGGCTACACCTTC.

V is TRBV4-1 and J is TRBJ2-7; the D gene is possibly TRBD1 (5 bases). V was clipped by 0 bases and J by 6 bases, with 12 bases between them. Germline V CDR1 and CDR2: MGHRA, YSYEKL. The CDR3 covers 14 residues. The CDR3 DNA reads TGCGCCAGCAGCCAAGATAAGGGGCCCTTCGAGCAGTACTTC. It specifies CASSQDKGPFEQYF.

V usage is TRBV19 and J usage is TRBJ2-7; D is unclear. V lost 0 bases and J 2 bases, leaving 17 bases between the germline ends. Germline V gene data show CDR1 as LNHDA and CDR2 as SQIVND (reference sequence). The CDR3 length is 17 residues. CDR3 residues: CASSIDLGTASAYEQYF. Here the CDR3 DNA reads TGTGCCAGTAGTATAGATCTGGGAACAGCATCAGCCTACGAGCAGTACTTC.

The chain joins TRBV29-1 to TRBJ2-1; either TRBD1 or TRBD2 may fit D (6 bases each). The CDR3 runs to 13 residues. V was shortened by 6 bases and J by 5 bases, with 14 bases between the two germline ends. The V gene's germline CDR1 is SQVTM and CDR2 ANQGSEA. CDR3 loop: CSVAGHLNNEQFF. The CDR3 DNA follows: TGCAGCGTCGCGGGACACCTAAACAATGAGCAGTTCTTC.

J is TRBJ2-5 and V is TRBV4-1, with 8 nucleotides matching TRBD1. Germline-derived CDR1 and CDR2 are MGHRA and YSYEKL. This CDR3 is built from 14 residues. V lost 2 bases and J lost 5; bases outside the gene matches: 4. This chain's CDR3 is CASSQRQGSETQYF. CDR3 bases: TGCGCCAGCAGCCAACGACAGGGGAGCGAGACCCAGTACTTC.

The rearrangement joins TRBV15 to TRBJ1-6; D not certain. CDR3 length equals 13 residues. V lost 11 bases, J lost 6 bases, and 14 bases lay in between. CDR1 is LNHNV, CDR2 YYDKDF, per germline (reference sequence). CDR3 protein: CAAGSRSNSPLHF. In nucleotides, the CDR3 is TGTGCCGCGGGGAGCAGATCTAATTCACCCCTCCACTTT.

The rearrangement joins TRBV2 to TRBJ2-7, with D possibly TRBD2 on 5 matching bases. The CDR3 spans 16 residues. Germline CDR1 reads SNHLY; CDR2 reads FYNNEI. Trimming removed 6 bases from V and 0 bases from J, with 18 bases in between. The DNA of the CDR3 is TGTGCCAGCAGAGGAAGCGGAGTTCCCAGCTCCTACGAGCAGTACTTC. Its translation: CASRGSGVPSSYEQYF.

The DNA of the CDR3 is TGTGCCTGGGGCACAGGTAGGGGGCATCAGCCCCAGCATTTT. Translated, it gives CAWGTGRGHQPQHF. The chain employs TRBV30 and TRBJ1-5; the match to TRBD1 covers 7 bases. J gave up 5 bases and V 5 bases, and 9 bases lay outside the gene matches. Germline V gene data show CDR1 as GTSNPN and CDR2 as SVGIG (reference sequence). The CDR3 consists of 14 residues.

The chain combines TRBV18 with TRBJ2-3; D perhaps matches TRBD1 (5 bases). There are 14 residues in the CDR3. Germline V CDR1 and CDR2: KGHSH, LQKENI. Trimming cost V 5 bases and J 6 bases, with 15 bases left between them. The DNA of the CDR3 is TGTGCCAGCTCAAATCCTTCCTGGGGCGATACGCAGTATTTT. Translated, it gives CASSNPSWGDTQYF.

The chain joins TRBV25-1 to TRBJ1-4, with D tentatively TRBD1 (5 bases). CDR1 and CDR2 (germline): MGHDK, SYGVNS. The CDR3 contains 15 residues. Trimming cost V 5 bases and J 4 bases, with 14 bases left between them. The CDR3 loop is CASSLNRRGNEKLFF. The CDR3 DNA is TGTGCCAGCAGTTTGAATAGGAGGGGTAATGAAAAACTGTTTTTT.

V and J are TRBV10-3 and TRBJ2-7, with 13 bases lining up with TRBD2. This CDR3 is built from 18 residues. Germline CDR1 is ENHRY and CDR2 is SYGVKD. V shed 4 bases and J 1 base; nucleotides not matched to a gene: 10. The CDR3 spells CAISATSGGALVSYEQYV. The CDR3 DNA sequence: TGTGCCATCAGTGCAACTAGCGGGGGGGCCCTAGTTTCCTACGAGCAGTACGTC.

The chain recombines TRBV6-5 with TRBJ1-5; unclear D gene. Germline V gene data show CDR1 as MNHEY and CDR2 as SVGAGI. The CDR3 covers 13 residues. Trimming shortened V by 0 bases and J by 4 bases, and 4 bases separated the two germline ends. The CDR3 DNA follows: TGTGCCAGCAGTTACTCGGCTAATCAGCCCCAGCATTTT. Protein: CASSYSANQPQHF.

This clonotype has just one count. The chain has TRBV6-1 and TRBJ1-1, with D perhaps matching TRBD1 (6 bases). The CDR3 contains 13 residues. In germline, CDR1 is MNHNS, CDR2 SASEGT. V lost 6 bases to trimming and J lost 0 bases, with 8 bases between them. The CDR3 bases are TGTGCCAGCAGGGGACATATGAACACTGAAGCTTTCTTT. Translated: CASRGHMNTEAFF.

The rearrangement uses TRBV20-1 and TRBJ2-5, with 8 positions matching TRBD1. From germline, CDR1 is DFQATT and CDR2 SNEGSKA (reference sequence). After removal of 6 bases from V and 2 bases from J, the junction contained 5 bases not matched to a gene. This CDR3 spans 13 amino acids. The CDR3 DNA is TGCAGTGCCCCCAGGACAGGGCAAGAGACCCAGTACTTC. This encodes CSAPRTGQETQYF.

The genes are TRBV20-1 and TRBJ2-7; D may be TRBD1 (6 bases). Deletions cut 5 bases from V and 3 bases from J, with 14 bases between. Germline V gene lookup returns CDR1 DFQATT and CDR2 SNEGSKA (reference sequence). This CDR3 is built from 13 residues. DNA for the CDR3: TGCAGTGCTCACCGGGACACAGACTACGAGCAGTACGTC. This gives the protein CSAHRDTDYEQYV.

This clonotype was found once. The chain employs TRBV3-1 and TRBJ2-7; 8 bases line up with TRBD2. V lost 4 bases to trimming and J lost 0 bases; unmatched junction nucleotides: 5. The germline CDR1 and CDR2 sequences are LGHDT and YNNKEL (reference sequence). The CDR3 extends over 15 amino acids. The CDR3 sequence: CASSPGLGSSYEQYV. The CDR3 DNA reads as TGTGCCAGCAGCCCGGGACTAGGGAGCTCCTACGAGCAGTACGTC.

The chain has TRBV7-9 and TRBJ2-2; maybe TRBD1 (5 bases). Germline CDR1 SEHNR, CDR2 FQNEAQ (reference sequence). The CDR3 spans 14 residues. V was pared by 0 bases and J by 7 bases, with 9 bases between. The CDR3 nucleotides read TGTGCCAGCAGCTTAGCGCAGGGCAGCGGGGAGCTGTTTTTT. It translates to CASSLAQGSGELFF.

This rearrangement joins TRBV30 to TRBJ2-3, with unresolved D. Germline assignment: CDR1 GTSNPN and CDR2 SVGIG (reference sequence). This CDR3 is built from 12 residues. V lost 0 bases, J lost 4 bases, and 5 bases lay in between. The CDR3 protein is CAWSVRSDTQYF. The CDR3 DNA follows: TGTGCCTGGAGTGTCCGTTCAGATACGCAGTATTTT. The complete variable domain, with remaining parts taken from reference TRBV30 and TRBJ2-3, reads SQTIHQWPATLVQPVGSPLSLECTVEGTSNPNLYWYRQAAGRGLQLLFYSVGIGQISSEVPQNLSASRPQDRQFILSSKKLLLSDSGFYLCAWSVRSDTQYFGPGTRLTVL.

This clonotype was seen once. The rearrangement links TRBV5-1 to TRBJ1-1, with TRBD1 as a possible D gene (6 bases). V lost 4 bases and J lost 1, with 14 bases in between. The CDR3 totals 15 residues. The germline V gene encodes CDR1 SGHRS and CDR2 YFSETQ. CDR3 region: CASSHRELGNTEAFF. The DNA for the CDR3 is TGCGCCAGCAGCCACAGGGAGTTAGGGAACACTGAAGCTTTCTTT.